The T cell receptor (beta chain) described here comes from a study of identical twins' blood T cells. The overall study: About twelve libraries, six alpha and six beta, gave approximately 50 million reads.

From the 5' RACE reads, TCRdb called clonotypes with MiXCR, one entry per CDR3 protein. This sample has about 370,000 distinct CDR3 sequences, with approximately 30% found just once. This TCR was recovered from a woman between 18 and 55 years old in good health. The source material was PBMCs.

This CDR3 is CASSFQGRDFF. In DNA form, the CDR3 reads TGCGCCAGCAGCTTTCAGGGCAGGGATTTCTTT. This sequence joins TRBV5-1 and TRBJ1-1, with a weak D call TRBD1 (5 bases). The CDR3 is 11 amino acids. Per the germline V gene, CDR1 is SGHRS and CDR2 is YFSETQ. V lost 2 bases, J lost 13 bases, and 12 bases lay in between.